This TCR beta chain originates from a study of graft-versus-host responses after intestinal transplantation. The wider study: Transplant types were multivisceral, liver-intestinal, or isolated intestinal. All recipients got anti-thymocyte globulin induction, then tacrolimus and steroids for around three years. Study results and limitations: Recipient bone marrow held GvH clones, some seen earlier in ileum or blood.

Notes on this clone: Its antigen is currently unknown.

Sequencing used immunoSEQ multiplex PCR; TCRdb keeps in-frame clones, though not all of them. In the table there are about 80,000 clones, 85% to 90% of which are singletons. This sample comprised unstimulated CD4+ T cells sorted from spleen or lymph node cells, obtained before intestinal transplant. The receptor's source is a human donor who received an intestinal transplant.

The CDR3 loop reads CASSLAGTAGPDTQYF. CDR3 coding DNA: TGCGCCAGCAGCTTGGCCGGAACTGCGGGGCCAGATACGCAGTATTTT. The genes are TRBV5-1 and TRBJ2-3; D is possibly TRBD2 (6 bases). The CDR3 has 16 amino acids. CDR1 is SGHRS, CDR2 YFSETQ, per germline. V was shortened by 0 bases and J by 4 bases, with 15 bases between the two germline ends.